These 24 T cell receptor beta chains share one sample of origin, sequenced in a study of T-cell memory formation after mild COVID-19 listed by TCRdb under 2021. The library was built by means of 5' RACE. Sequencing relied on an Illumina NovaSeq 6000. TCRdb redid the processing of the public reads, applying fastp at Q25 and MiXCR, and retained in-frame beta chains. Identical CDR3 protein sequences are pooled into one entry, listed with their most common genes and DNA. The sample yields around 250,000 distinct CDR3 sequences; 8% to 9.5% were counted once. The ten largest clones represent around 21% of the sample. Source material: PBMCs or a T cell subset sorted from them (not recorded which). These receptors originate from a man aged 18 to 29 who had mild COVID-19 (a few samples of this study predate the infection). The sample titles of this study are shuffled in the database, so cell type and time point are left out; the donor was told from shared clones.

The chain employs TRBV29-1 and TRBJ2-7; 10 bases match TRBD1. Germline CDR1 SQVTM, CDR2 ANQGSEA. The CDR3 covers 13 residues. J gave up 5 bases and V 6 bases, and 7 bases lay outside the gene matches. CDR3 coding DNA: TGCAGCGTCGCCGGGACAGGGGCCCACGAGCAGTACTTC. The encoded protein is CSVAGTGAHEQYF.

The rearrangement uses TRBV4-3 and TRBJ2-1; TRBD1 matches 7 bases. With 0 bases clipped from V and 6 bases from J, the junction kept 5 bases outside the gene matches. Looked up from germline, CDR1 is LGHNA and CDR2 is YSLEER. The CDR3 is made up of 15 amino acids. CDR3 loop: CASSQDLGQSNEQFF. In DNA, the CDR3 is TGCGCCAGCAGCCAAGATCTGGGACAGAGCAATGAGCAGTTCTTC.

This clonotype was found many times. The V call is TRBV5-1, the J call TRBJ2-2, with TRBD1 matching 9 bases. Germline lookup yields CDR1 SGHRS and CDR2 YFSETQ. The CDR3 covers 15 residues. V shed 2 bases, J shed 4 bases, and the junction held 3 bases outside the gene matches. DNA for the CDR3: TGCGCCAGCAGCTTCGGACAGGGGATCACCGGGGAGCTGTTTTTT. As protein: CASSFGQGITGELFF.

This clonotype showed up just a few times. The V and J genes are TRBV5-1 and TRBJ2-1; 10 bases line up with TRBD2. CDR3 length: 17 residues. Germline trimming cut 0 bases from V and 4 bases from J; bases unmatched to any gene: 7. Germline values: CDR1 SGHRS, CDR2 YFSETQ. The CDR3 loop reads CASSLGLASGGYNEQFF. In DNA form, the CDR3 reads TGCGCCAGCAGCTTGGGGCTGGCTAGCGGGGGATACAATGAGCAGTTCTTC. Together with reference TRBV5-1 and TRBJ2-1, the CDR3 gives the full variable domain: KAGVTQTPRYLIKTRGQQVTLSCSPISGHRSVSWYQQTPGQGLQFLFEYFSETQRNKGNFPGRFSGRQFSNSRSEMNVSTLELGDSALYLCASSLGLASGGYNEQFFGPGTRLTVL.

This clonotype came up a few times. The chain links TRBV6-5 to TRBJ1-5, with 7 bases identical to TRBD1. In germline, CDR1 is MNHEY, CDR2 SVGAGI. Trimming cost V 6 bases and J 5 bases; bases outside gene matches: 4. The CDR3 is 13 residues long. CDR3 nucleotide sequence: TGTGCCAGCAGAATTACAGGGGATCAGCCCCAGCATTTT. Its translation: CASRITGDQPQHF.

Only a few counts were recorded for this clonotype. CDR3 sequence (DNA): TGTGCCAGCAGCTTGCGGGACAGGGGTAATGAAAAACTGTTTTTT. Translating it yields CASSLRDRGNEKLFF. V and J are TRBV7-2 and TRBJ1-4; 10 positions match TRBD1. V trimming: 3 bases; J trimming: 4 bases; junction bases outside the gene matches: 2. Per germline, CDR1 SGHTA and CDR2 FQGNSA. The CDR3 totals 15 residues. Full variable domain (rest looked up from reference TRBV7-2 and TRBJ1-4): GAGVSQSPSNKVTEKGKDVELRCDPISGHTALYWYRQSLGQGLEFLIYFQGNSAPDKSGLPSDRFSAERTGGSVSTLTIQRTQQEDSAVYLCASSLRDRGNEKLFFGSGTQLSVL.

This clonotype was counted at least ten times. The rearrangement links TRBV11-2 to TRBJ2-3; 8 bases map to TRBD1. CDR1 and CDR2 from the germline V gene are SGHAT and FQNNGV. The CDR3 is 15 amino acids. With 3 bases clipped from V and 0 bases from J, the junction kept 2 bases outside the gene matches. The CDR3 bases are TGTGCCAGCAGCTTCCGGACAGGGAGCACAGATACGCAGTATTTT. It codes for CASSFRTGSTDTQYF.

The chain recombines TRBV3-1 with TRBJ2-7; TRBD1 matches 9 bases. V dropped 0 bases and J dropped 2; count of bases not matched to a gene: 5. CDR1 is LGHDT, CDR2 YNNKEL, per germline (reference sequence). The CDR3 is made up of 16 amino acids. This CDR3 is CASSQEGQGPPYEQYV. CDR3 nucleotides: TGTGCCAGCAGCCAAGAAGGACAGGGGCCACCCTACGAGCAGTACGTC.

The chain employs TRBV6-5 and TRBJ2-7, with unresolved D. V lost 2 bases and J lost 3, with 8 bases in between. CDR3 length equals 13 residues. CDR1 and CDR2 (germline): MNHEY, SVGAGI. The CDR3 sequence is CASSYPHCYEQYV. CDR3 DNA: TGTGCCAGCAGTTACCCGCATTGCTACGAGCAGTACGTC.

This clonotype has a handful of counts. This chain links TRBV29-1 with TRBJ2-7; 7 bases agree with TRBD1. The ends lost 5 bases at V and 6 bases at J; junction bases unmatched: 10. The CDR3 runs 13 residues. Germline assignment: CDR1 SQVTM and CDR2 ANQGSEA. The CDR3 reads CSVIQVGDSEQYF. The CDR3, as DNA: TGCAGCGTTATACAGGTAGGGGACAGCGAGCAGTACTTC.

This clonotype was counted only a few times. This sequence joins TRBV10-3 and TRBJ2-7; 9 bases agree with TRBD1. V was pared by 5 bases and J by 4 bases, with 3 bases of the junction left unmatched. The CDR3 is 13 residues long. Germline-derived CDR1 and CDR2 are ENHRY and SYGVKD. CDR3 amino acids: CAISTGGGYEQYV. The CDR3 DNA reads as TGTGCCATCAGTACAGGGGGCGGGTACGAGCAGTACGTC.

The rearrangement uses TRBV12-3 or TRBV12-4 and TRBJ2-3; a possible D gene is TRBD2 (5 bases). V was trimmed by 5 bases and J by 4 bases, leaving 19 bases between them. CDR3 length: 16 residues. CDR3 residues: CASSPRDLGTADTQYF. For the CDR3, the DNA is TGTGCCAGCAGTCCACGGGATCTGGGTACGGCAGATACGCAGTATTTT.

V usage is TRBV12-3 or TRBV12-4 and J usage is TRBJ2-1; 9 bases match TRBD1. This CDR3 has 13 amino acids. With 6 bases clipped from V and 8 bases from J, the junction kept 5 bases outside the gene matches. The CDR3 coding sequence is TGTGCCAGCAGACAGGGGGCTGGCGATGAGCAGTTCTTC. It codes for CASRQGAGDEQFF.

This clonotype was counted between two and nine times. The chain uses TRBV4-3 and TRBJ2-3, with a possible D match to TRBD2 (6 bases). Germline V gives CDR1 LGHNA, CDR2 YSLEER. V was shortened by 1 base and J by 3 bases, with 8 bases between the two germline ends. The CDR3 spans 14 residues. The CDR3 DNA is TGCGCCAGCAGCCAAGGGGGGAGGACAGATACGCAGTATTTT. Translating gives CASSQGGRTDTQYF.

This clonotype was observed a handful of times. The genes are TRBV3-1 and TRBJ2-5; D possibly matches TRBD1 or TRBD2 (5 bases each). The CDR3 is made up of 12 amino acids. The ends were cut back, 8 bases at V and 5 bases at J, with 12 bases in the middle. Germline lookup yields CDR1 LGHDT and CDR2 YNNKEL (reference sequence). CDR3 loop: CASASGRETQYF. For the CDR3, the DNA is TGTGCCAGCGCCTCGGGGCGGGAGACCCAGTACTTC.

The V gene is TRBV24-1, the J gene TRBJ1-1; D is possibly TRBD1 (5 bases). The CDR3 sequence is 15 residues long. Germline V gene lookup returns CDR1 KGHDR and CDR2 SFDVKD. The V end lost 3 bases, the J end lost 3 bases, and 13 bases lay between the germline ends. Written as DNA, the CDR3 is TGTGCCACCAGTGATGATCCAGTGGGGGACACTGAAGCTTTCTTT. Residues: CATSDDPVGDTEAFF.

This chain's CDR3 is CSARAPDSYEQYF. The CDR3 region has the DNA TGCAGTGCTAGAGCACCCGACAGCTACGAGCAGTACTTC. The V call is TRBV20-1, the J call TRBJ2-7, with D possibly TRBD1 on 5 matching bases. The length of the CDR3 is 13 residues. V gave up 1 base and J gave up 3 bases, with 10 bases separating them. Per the germline V gene, CDR1 is DFQATT and CDR2 is SNEGSKA (reference sequence).

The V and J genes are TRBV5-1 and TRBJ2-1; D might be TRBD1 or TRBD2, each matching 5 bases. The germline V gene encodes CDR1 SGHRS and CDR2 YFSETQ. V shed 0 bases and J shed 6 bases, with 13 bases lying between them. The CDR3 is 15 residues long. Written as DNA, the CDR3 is TGCGCCAGCAGCTTGGTGTGGGACCGAGTCAATGAGCAGTTCTTC. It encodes CASSLVWDRVNEQFF.

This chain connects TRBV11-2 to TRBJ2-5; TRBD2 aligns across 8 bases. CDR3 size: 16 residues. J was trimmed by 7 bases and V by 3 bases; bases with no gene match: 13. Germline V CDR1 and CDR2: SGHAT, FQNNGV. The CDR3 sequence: CASSLAVASGGGTQYF. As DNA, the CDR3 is TGTGCCAGCAGCTTGGCGGTAGCCAGCGGGGGTGGGACCCAGTACTTC.

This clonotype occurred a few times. In nucleotides, the CDR3 is TGTGCCAGCTCACCACCATCCGCGGCTAGCACAGATACGCAGTATTTT. Its protein is CASSPPSAASTDTQYF. The rearrangement joins TRBV18 to TRBJ2-3, with unresolved D. The V end lost 0 bases, the J end lost 0 bases, and 10 bases lay between the germline ends. CDR3 length: 16 amino acids. CDR1 KGHSH and CDR2 LQKENI come from the germline V gene.

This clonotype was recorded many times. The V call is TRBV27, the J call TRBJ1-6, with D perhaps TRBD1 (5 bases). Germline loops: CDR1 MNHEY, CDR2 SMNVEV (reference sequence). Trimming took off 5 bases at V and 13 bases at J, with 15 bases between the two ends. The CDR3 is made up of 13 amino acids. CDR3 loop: CASSQGGVTPLHF. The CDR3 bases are TGTGCCAGCAGTCAGGGTGGGGTTACGCCCCTCCACTTT.

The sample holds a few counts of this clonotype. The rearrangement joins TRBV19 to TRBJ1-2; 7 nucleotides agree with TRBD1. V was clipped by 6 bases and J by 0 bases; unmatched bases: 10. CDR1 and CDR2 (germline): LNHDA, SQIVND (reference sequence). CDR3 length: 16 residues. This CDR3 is CASSRGTAISNYGYTF. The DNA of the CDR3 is TGTGCCAGTAGCAGAGGGACAGCCATTTCTAACTATGGCTACACCTTC.

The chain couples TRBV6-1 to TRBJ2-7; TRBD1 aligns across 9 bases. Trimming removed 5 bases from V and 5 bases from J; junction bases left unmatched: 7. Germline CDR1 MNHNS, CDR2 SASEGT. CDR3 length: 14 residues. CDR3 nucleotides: TGTGCCAGCAGTCCACAGACAGGGGGTAACGAGCAGTACGTC. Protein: CASSPQTGGNEQYV.

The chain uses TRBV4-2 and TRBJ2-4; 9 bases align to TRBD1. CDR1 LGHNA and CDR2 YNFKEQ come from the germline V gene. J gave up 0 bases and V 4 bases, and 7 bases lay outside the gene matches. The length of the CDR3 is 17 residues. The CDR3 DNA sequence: TGTGCCAGCAGCCTCCGTCGGGACAGGGCAGCCAAAAACATTCAGTACTTC. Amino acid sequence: CASSLRRDRAAKNIQYF.